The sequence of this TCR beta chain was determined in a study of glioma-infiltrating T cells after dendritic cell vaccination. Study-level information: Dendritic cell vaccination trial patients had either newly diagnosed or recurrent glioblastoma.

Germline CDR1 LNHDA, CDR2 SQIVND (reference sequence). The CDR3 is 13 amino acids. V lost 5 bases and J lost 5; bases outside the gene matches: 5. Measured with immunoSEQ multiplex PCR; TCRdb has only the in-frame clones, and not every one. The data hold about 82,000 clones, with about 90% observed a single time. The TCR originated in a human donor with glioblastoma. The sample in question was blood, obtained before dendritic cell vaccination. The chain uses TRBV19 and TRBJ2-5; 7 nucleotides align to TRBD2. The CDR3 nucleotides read TGTGCCAGTAGTTTGGGGGGGAGGGAGACCCAGTACTTC. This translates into CASSLGGRETQYF.